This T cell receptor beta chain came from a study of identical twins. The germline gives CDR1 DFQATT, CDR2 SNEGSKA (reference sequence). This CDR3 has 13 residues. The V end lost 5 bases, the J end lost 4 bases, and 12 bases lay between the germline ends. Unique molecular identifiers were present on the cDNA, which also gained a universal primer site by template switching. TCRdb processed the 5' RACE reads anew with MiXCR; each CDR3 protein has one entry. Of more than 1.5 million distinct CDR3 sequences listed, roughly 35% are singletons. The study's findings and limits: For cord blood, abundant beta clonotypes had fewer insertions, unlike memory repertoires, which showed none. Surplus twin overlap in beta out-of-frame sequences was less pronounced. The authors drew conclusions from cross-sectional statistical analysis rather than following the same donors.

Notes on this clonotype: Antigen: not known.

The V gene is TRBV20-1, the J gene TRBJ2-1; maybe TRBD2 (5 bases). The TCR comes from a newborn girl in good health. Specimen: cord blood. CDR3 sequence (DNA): TGCAGTGCTGATAGCGAGACATACAATGAGCAGTTCTTC. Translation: CSADSETYNEQFF.